This T cell receptor (beta chain) was identified in a study of T cells after yellow fever vaccination. TCRdb passed the 5' RACE reads through MiXCR, listing each CDR3 protein once. The profile shows under 600,000 distinct CDR3 sequences, approximately 13% of them singletons. V was pared by 0 bases and J by 3 bases, with 16 bases between. The germline V gene has CDR1 SGHRS and CDR2 YFSETQ. CDR3 length: 16 amino acids. Sequences were derived from PBMCs, sampled on the day of the yellow fever booster vaccination. The clonotype comes from a man aged 30 to 45 who received the YFV17D yellow fever vaccine. The rearrangement joins TRBV5-1 to TRBJ2-7; D possibly matches TRBD1 or TRBD2 (5 bases each). The DNA of the CDR3 is TGCGCCAGCAGCTTGGGGTCCGGGACCAAAGACTACGAGCAGTACTTC. Translated: CASSLGSGTKDYEQYF.